Each of the 20 T cell receptor beta chains below was sequenced from the same sample in a study of cytomegalovirus exposure and HLA in healthy donors. Use of 60 Vbeta and 13 Jbeta primers characterized the PCR. Sequencing was performed with immunoSEQ multiplex PCR; in TCRdb, only in-frame clones are kept and a portion is missing. The table includes about 200,000 clones, less than 85% detected once. The specimen sequenced was PBMCs. Receptors were obtained from a girl aged 5 to 17 in good health and CMV-seropositive.

V is TRBV6-1 and J is TRBJ1-2, with TRBD1 matching over 10 bases. The junction had 9 bases not matched to a gene; V was cut back by 8 bases and J by 6 bases. From germline, CDR1 is MNHNS and CDR2 SASEGT. The CDR3 runs 14 residues. The CDR3 nucleotides are TGTGCCAGCGGTCGACAGGGGGCGAGGGATGGCTACACCTTC. Translated, it gives CASGRQGARDGYTF.

The chain is built from TRBV6-1 and TRBJ1-4; the match to TRBD1 covers 9 bases. Germline assignment: CDR1 MNHNS and CDR2 SASEGT. The CDR3 extends over 14 amino acids. J lost 7 bases, V lost 6 bases, and 6 bases had no gene match. CDR3 sequence (DNA): TGTGCCAGCAGCCCGGGACAGGGACGTGAAAAACTGTTTTTT. Amino acids: CASSPGQGREKLFF.

CDR3 protein: CASSLGQGINYGYTF. In DNA, the CDR3 is TGTGCCAGCAGCTTGGGTCAGGGAATAAACTATGGCTACACCTTC. V gene TRBV5-4 combines with J gene TRBJ1-2; D perhaps matches TRBD1 (5 bases). V was cut by 0 bases and J by 2 bases, with 11 bases left in between. The CDR3 has 15 amino acids. Germline CDR1 is SGHNT and CDR2 is YYREEE (reference sequence). Using reference TRBV5-4 and TRBJ1-2 for the parts outside the CDR3, the full variable domain is ETGVTQSPTHLIKTRGQQVTLRCSSQSGHNTVSWYQQALGQGPQFIFQYYREEENGRGNFPPRFSGLQFPNYSSELNVNALELDDSALYLCASSLGQGINYGYTFGSGTRLTVV.

This clone was seen more than once but under ten times. The chain couples TRBV7-9 to TRBJ2-7; 8 bases map to TRBD1. V trimming: 5 bases; J trimming: 0 bases; junction bases outside the gene matches: 6. The germline gives CDR1 SEHNR, CDR2 FQNEAQ (reference sequence). The CDR3 contains 15 residues. The CDR3 region has the DNA TGTGCCAGCAGCATCCGACAGGGGAGCTCCTACGAGCAGTACTTC. It encodes CASSIRQGSSYEQYF. The whole variable domain, filled in from reference TRBV7-9 and TRBJ2-7, reads DTGVSQNPRHKITKRGQNVTFRCDPISEHNRLYWYRQTLGQGPEFLTYFQNEAQLEKSRLLSDRFSAERPKGSFSTLEIQRTEQGDSAMYLCASSIRQGSSYEQYFGPGTRLTVT.

The chain recombines TRBV6-6 with TRBJ1-3; TRBD1 aligns across 12 bases. Germline values: CDR1 MNHNY, CDR2 SVGAGI (reference sequence). With V trimmed by 2 bases and J by 6 bases, 5 bases remained unmatched. This CDR3 region has 16 residues. Here the CDR3 DNA reads TGTGCCAGCAGTTACCCCGGGACAGGGGGCCAAAACACCATATATTTT. It codes for CASSYPGTGGQNTIYF.

A remark on this clone: Within the sample, other DNA sequences also encode this same CDR3. The chain joins TRBV2 to TRBJ2-1, with TRBD1 matching over 7 bases. After removal of 6 bases from V and 5 bases from J, the junction contained 7 bases not matched to a gene. Per germline, CDR1 SNHLY and CDR2 FYNNEI. The CDR3 has 14 amino acids. In DNA form, the CDR3 reads TGTGCCAGCAGCGTAGACAGGGCGAACAATGAGCAGTTCTTC. Its translation is CASSVDRANNEQFF.

This chain connects TRBV29-1 to TRBJ1-1; maybe TRBD1 (5 bases). V lost 7 bases to trimming and J lost 0 bases, with 12 bases between them. Per the germline V gene, CDR1 is SQVTM and CDR2 is ANQGSEA. The CDR3 loop spans 13 amino acids. For the CDR3, the DNA is TGCAGCGCCGACAGAAATCTGAACACTGAAGCTTTCTTT. It specifies CSADRNLNTEAFF.

This chain connects TRBV10-3 to TRBJ1-1, with 7 bases that match TRBD1. The length of the CDR3 is 11 residues. V gave up 7 bases and J gave up 4 bases; unmatched junction bases: 0. The V gene's germline CDR1 is ENHRY and CDR2 SYGVKD. Written as DNA, the CDR3 is TGTGCCATCACAGGGGGCACTGAAGCTTTCTTT. It codes for CAITGGTEAFF.

The gene calls are TRBV9 and TRBJ2-4; 9 positions match TRBD2. Germline-derived CDR1 and CDR2 are SGDLS and YYNGEE. CDR3 length: 19 residues. Trimming at V came to 8 bases and at J to 1 base, leaving 19 bases not matched to a gene. The CDR3 region is CARKHRQRGDLGAKNIQYF. The CDR3 DNA follows: TGTGCCAGAAAACACCGGCAGCGGGGGGACCTGGGGGCCAAAAACATTCAGTACTTC.

The chain recombines TRBV5-1 with TRBJ1-1; D gene ambiguous. CDR3 length equals 15 residues. The V and J ends lost 0 bases and 4 bases respectively, with 13 bases between them. Germline loops: CDR1 SGHRS, CDR2 YFSETQ. Here the CDR3 reads CASSLESGGLTEAFF. CDR3 in DNA: TGCGCCAGCAGCTTGGAGTCAGGTGGACTCACTGAAGCTTTCTTT.

The chain carries TRBV6-5 and TRBJ2-2, with 9 bases lining up with TRBD1. Trimming cost V 7 bases and J 6 bases; bases outside gene matches: 6. CDR3 length: 14 amino acids. Looked up from germline, CDR1 is MNHEY and CDR2 is SVGAGI. CDR3 sequence: CASTIWTGAGELFF. CDR3 DNA sequence: TGTGCCAGCACCATATGGACAGGGGCCGGGGAGCTGTTTTTT.

This sequence joins TRBV29-1 and TRBJ2-7; D might be TRBD2 (6 bases). Germline values: CDR1 SQVTM, CDR2 ANQGSEA. V lost 4 bases, J lost 0 bases, and 10 bases lay in between. The CDR3 loop spans 13 amino acids. The CDR3 loop is CSVGGLISYEQYF. The DNA of the CDR3 is TGCAGCGTTGGGGGACTCATCTCCTACGAGCAGTACTTC.

This chain joins TRBV6-1 and TRBJ2-5; tentatively, D is TRBD1 (6 bases). Germline CDR1 and CDR2: MNHNS and SASEGT. V dropped 4 bases and J dropped 2 bases, with 11 bases sitting between them. The CDR3 loop spans 14 amino acids. CDR3 nucleotide sequence: TGTGCCAGCAGTGTCACAGGGCCGCAAGAGACCCAGTACTTC. Amino acid sequence: CASSVTGPQETQYF.

The chain recombines TRBV19 with TRBJ1-1; TRBD1 aligns across 9 bases. Germline values: CDR1 LNHDA, CDR2 SQIVND (reference sequence). The CDR3 spans 17 residues. V lost 1 base, J lost 6 bases, and 12 bases stayed unmatched. The CDR3 DNA reads as TGTGCCAGTAGTATAGCCAAAGCGGGACAGGGTAGAGCTGAAGCTTTCTTT. Protein: CASSIAKAGQGRAEAFF.

This chain links TRBV7-8 with TRBJ1-2; no clear D gene. This CDR3 contains 13 residues. Deletions cut 4 bases from V and 7 bases from J, with 13 bases between. CDR1 is SGHVS and CDR2 is FQNEAQ in the germline V gene. CDR3 protein: CASSSWEGGGYTF. The CDR3 region has the DNA TGTGCCAGCAGCTCCTGGGAGGGAGGTGGCTACACCTTC.

This chain joins TRBV12-5 and TRBJ1-6; 7 bases align to TRBD1. This CDR3 region has 15 residues. V dropped 6 bases and J dropped 7; count of bases not matched to a gene: 9. Looked up from germline, CDR1 is LGHNT and CDR2 is FRNRAP. The CDR3 region is CASGRGTDWNSPLHF. In DNA form, the CDR3 reads TGTGCTAGTGGACGAGGGACAGACTGGAATTCACCCCTCCACTTT.

This clone was seen only a few times. The gene calls are TRBV30 and TRBJ1-3; D might be TRBD1 (6 bases). The V end was cut by 0 bases, the J end by 2 bases, with 14 bases between. Germline lookup yields CDR1 GTSNPN and CDR2 SVGIG (reference sequence). This CDR3 comprises 16 residues. The CDR3 nucleotides are TGTGCCTGGAGTGTACCCGGACAGTTGCCTGGAAACACCATATATTTT. It translates to CAWSVPGQLPGNTIYF.

V is TRBV11-2 and J is TRBJ1-3; D might be TRBD1 (5 bases). Germline CDR1 is SGHAT and CDR2 is FQNNGV. CDR3 length equals 15 residues. The V gene lost 8 bases and the J gene lost 3 bases, with 17 bases spanning the gap. The chain's CDR3 is CASGALQGNGNTIYF. The DNA of the CDR3 is TGTGCCAGCGGTGCCCTGCAGGGTAATGGAAACACCATATATTTT.

The chain is built from TRBV6-5 and TRBJ2-7; 7 nucleotides line up with TRBD2. The CDR3 extends over 12 amino acids. The germline gives CDR1 MNHEY, CDR2 SVGAGI. V dropped 2 bases and J dropped 6; count of bases not matched to a gene: 1. CDR3 coding DNA: TGTGCCAGCAGTTACGCGGGAGTCGAGCAGTACTTC. Amino acid sequence: CASSYAGVEQYF.

The chain joins TRBV6-5 to TRBJ1-2; TRBD1 matches at 8 bases. The CDR3 length is 11 residues. Germline-derived CDR1 and CDR2 are MNHEY and SVGAGI. V trimming: 6 bases; J trimming: 11 bases; junction bases outside the gene matches: 5. CDR3 sequence: CASRDRAGYTF. DNA for the CDR3: TGTGCCAGCAGGGACAGGGCAGGGTACACCTTC.